This paragraph reports one T cell receptor (beta chain). Antigen specificity is unknown. CDR1 is SGHRS and CDR2 is YFSETQ in the germline V gene. The CDR3 covers 16 residues. V was cut by 2 bases and J by 2 bases, with 16 bases left in between. TCRdb's table, derived via immunoSEQ multiplex PCR, lists solely in-frame clones and lacks some. Of about 3,400 clones listed, nearly 70% are singletons. This record comes from a study of immune cell composition in non-small cell lung cancer. Study results and limitations: Clones >0.5% enriched in tumour were rarer in adenocarcinoma (33%) than squamous (around 75%).

The normal lung sample lay at least 3 cm, and maximally far, from the tumour. Specimen: non-adjacent lung tissue. This sequence originates from a human donor with non-small cell lung cancer. The chain joins TRBV5-1 to TRBJ1-1; D uncertain. This CDR3 is CASSLRTDGINTEAFF. CDR3 nucleotides: TGCGCCAGCAGCTTAAGGACGGACGGGATAAACACTGAAGCTTTCTTT.